A single sample gave rise to the 29 T cell receptor beta chains below, sequenced in a study of shared clonotypes between healthy human individuals. The naive CD8 fraction comprised CD45RO-negative cells positively selected for CCR7 and excluded terminally differentiated effector memory CD45RA+ cells. TCRdb keeps only in-frame clones here, not all; method: immunoSEQ multiplex PCR. Among about 2 million clones listed, approximately 95% were seen once. The sequencing sample was made of naive CD8+ T cells sorted from blood. These receptors all stem from a man younger than 35 in good health.

J is TRBJ1-6 and V is TRBV4-1; TRBD1 might be the D (6 bases). The germline gives CDR1 MGHRA, CDR2 YSYEKL. The CDR3 runs to 17 residues. V lost 4 bases to trimming and J lost 5 bases, with 18 bases between them. The DNA for the CDR3 is TGCGCCAGCAGCCTTGGCGACAGGACCATAAATAATTCACCCCTCCACTTT. Amino acid sequence: CASSLGDRTINNSPLHF.

The genes are TRBV29-1 and TRBJ2-1; 8 bases fit TRBD2. The V gene end was trimmed by 0 bases and the J gene end by 6 bases; junction bases not matched to a gene: 7. Germline assignment: CDR1 SQVTM and CDR2 ANQGSEA. The CDR3 extends over 15 amino acids. The CDR3 protein is CSVEDRPGGVNEQFF. CDR3 nucleotide sequence: TGCAGCGTTGAAGATAGGCCGGGAGGGGTCAATGAGCAGTTCTTC.

This rearrangement joins TRBV30 to TRBJ2-1; 11 bases line up with TRBD2. From germline, CDR1 is GTSNPN and CDR2 SVGIG (reference sequence). Losses at the gene ends were 4 bases for V and 4 bases for J; bases not matched to a gene: 3. The CDR3 length is 14 residues. The CDR3 sequence is CAWTGLAGYNEQFF. DNA of the CDR3: TGTGCCTGGACCGGACTAGCGGGTTACAATGAGCAGTTCTTC.

Concerning this clone: Different DNA sequences within this sample yield the same CDR3. This sequence joins TRBV9 and TRBJ1-2, with no clear D. Germline lookup yields CDR1 SGDLS and CDR2 YYNGEE. CDR3 length: 13 amino acids. V lost 0 bases, J lost 5 bases, and 8 bases lay in between. Here the CDR3 reads CASSVETGYGYTF. Written as DNA, the CDR3 is TGTGCCAGCAGCGTAGAGACGGGGTATGGCTACACCTTC.

The rearrangement joins TRBV4-3 to TRBJ1-4; D call uncertain. This CDR3 comprises 15 residues. The V gene's germline CDR1 is LGHNA and CDR2 YSLEER. The V and J ends lost 0 bases and 5 bases respectively, with 10 bases between them. The CDR3 loop is CASSQEHSLNEKLFF. CDR3 nucleotides: TGCGCCAGCAGCCAAGAACACAGCCTGAATGAAAAACTGTTTTTT.

The chain recombines TRBV27 with TRBJ1-2, with D hard to call. The germline CDR1 and CDR2 sequences are MNHEY and SMNVEV (reference sequence). The CDR3 has 14 residues. V lost 3 bases and J 0 bases, leaving 8 bases between the germline ends. For the CDR3, the DNA is TGTGCCAGCAGTTTTAGTCAGTCTAACTATGGCTACACCTTC. Translating it yields CASSFSQSNYGYTF.

The genes are TRBV29-1 and TRBJ1-1; possible D gene TRBD1, 6 bases. Germline CDR1 reads SQVTM; CDR2 reads ANQGSEA. V was cut by 3 bases and J by 5 bases, with 10 bases left in between. There are 12 residues in the CDR3. CDR3 sequence reads: CSVEGALTEAFF. The DNA of the CDR3 is TGCAGCGTTGAGGGGGCTTTAACTGAAGCTTTCTTT.

This chain connects TRBV27 to TRBJ1-1; D remains ambiguous. CDR1 is MNHEY and CDR2 is SMNVEV in the germline V gene (reference sequence). CDR3 length equals 16 residues. V lost 0 bases, J lost 0 bases, and 11 bases lay in between. CDR3 DNA sequence: TGTGCCAGCAGTTTATCTGCGGGATGGATGAACACTGAAGCTTTCTTT. Amino acid sequence: CASSLSAGWMNTEAFF.

This clone was detected once. The chain has TRBV5-4 and TRBJ1-2; TRBD1 aligns across 11 bases. V dropped 4 bases and J dropped 7; count of bases not matched to a gene: 9. The germline V gene encodes CDR1 SGHNT and CDR2 YYREEE (reference sequence). There are 15 residues in the CDR3. The CDR3 DNA sequence: TGTGCCAGCAGCCACCGGACAGGGGGCGAATTTGGCTACACCTTC. Protein: CASSHRTGGEFGYTF. The complete variable domain, with remaining parts taken from reference TRBV5-4 and TRBJ1-2, reads ETGVTQSPTHLIKTRGQQVTLRCSSQSGHNTVSWYQQALGQGPQFIFQYYREEENGRGNFPPRFSGLQFPNYSSELNVNALELDDSALYLCASSHRTGGEFGYTFGSGTRLTVV.

The chain uses TRBV28 and TRBJ2-7, with TRBD1 matching over 9 bases. CDR1 is MDHEN and CDR2 is SYDVKM in the germline V gene. The CDR3 contains 16 residues. Trimming took 2 bases from V and 2 from J; bases not matched to a gene: 7. The CDR3 DNA follows: TGTGCCAGCAGTTTAGACCCCGGGACAGGGACCTACGAGCAGTACTTC. Translation gives CASSLDPGTGTYEQYF. Drawing the rest from reference TRBV28 and TRBJ2-7, the complete variable domain is DVKVTQSSRYLVKRTGEKVFLECVQDMDHENMFWYRQDPGLGLRLIYFSYDVKMKEKGDIPEGYSVSREKKERFSLILESASTNQTSMYLCASSLDPGTGTYEQYFGPGTRLTVT.

The V call is TRBV9, the J call TRBJ2-3; possibly TRBD2 for D (6 bases). The germline CDR1 and CDR2 sequences are SGDLS and YYNGEE. The CDR3 sequence is 16 residues long. Trimming took off 0 bases at V and 2 bases at J, with 13 bases between the two ends. The CDR3 DNA is TGTGCCAGCAGCGTAGAGGGCGGGGACTTCACAGATACGCAGTATTTT. Translating it yields CASSVEGGDFTDTQYF.

The V and J genes are TRBV7-9 and TRBJ1-1; TRBD1 might be the D (6 bases). The CDR3 runs to 17 residues. CDR1 is SEHNR, CDR2 FQNEAQ, per germline (reference sequence). Trimming removed 1 base at V and 4 bases at J, with 19 bases between. CDR3 DNA sequence: TGTGCCAGCAGCTTAGGAGGGGTTGGCAGGGGAGGCACTGAAGCTTTCTTT. Its translation: CASSLGGVGRGGTEAFF.

The chain has TRBV4-3 and TRBJ1-5; D gene uncertain. The V and J ends lost 0 bases and 6 bases respectively, with 6 bases between them. The CDR3 consists of 13 residues. The germline CDR1 and CDR2 sequences are LGHNA and YSLEER. The DNA of the CDR3 is TGCGCCAGCAGCCAAGATATTACTCAGCCCCAGCATTTT. Protein sequence: CASSQDITQPQHF.

With respect to this clone: Other DNA sequences from this sample encode an identical CDR3 as well. The genes are TRBV29-1 and TRBJ1-1; TRBD1 is a possible D gene (6 bases). Looked up from germline, CDR1 is SQVTM and CDR2 is ANQGSEA. The CDR3 loop spans 12 amino acids. Deletions cut 4 bases from V and 1 base from J, with 7 bases between. CDR3 bases: TGCAGCGTTGGGGGACAGAACACTGAAGCTTTCTTT. It yields the protein CSVGGQNTEAFF.

The V gene is TRBV5-4, the J gene TRBJ2-5; 11 nucleotides match TRBD2. J was trimmed by 3 bases and V by 4 bases; bases with no gene match: 2. Germline V gene sequence: CDR1 SGHNT, CDR2 YYREEE (reference sequence). This CDR3 is built from 14 residues. DNA for the CDR3: TGTGCCAGCAGCCCGGGACTAGCGGAAGAGACCCAGTACTTC. As protein: CASSPGLAEETQYF.

This sequence joins TRBV7-9 and TRBJ2-5; the D gene is possibly TRBD1 (6 bases). V dropped 11 bases and J dropped 2 bases, with 15 bases sitting between them. The CDR3 sequence is 13 residues long. Germline V gene data show CDR1 as SEHNR and CDR2 as FQNEAQ (reference sequence). The CDR3 DNA reads TGTGCCGGCACAGGGTTCGGACAAGAGACCCAGTACTTC. Amino acids: CAGTGFGQETQYF.

V gene TRBV2 combines with J gene TRBJ2-7; D not resolved. The CDR3 is 12 residues long. The V end was cut by 4 bases, the J end by 3 bases, with 7 bases between. Germline V CDR1 and CDR2: SNHLY, FYNNEI. CDR3 sequence: CASSAPSYEQYF. The DNA for the CDR3 is TGTGCCAGCAGTGCCCCCAGCTACGAGCAGTACTTC.

The chain is built from TRBV7-9 and TRBJ1-1, with TRBD1 identical over 7 bases. The CDR3 has 15 residues. V was clipped by 5 bases and J by 4 bases; unmatched bases: 10. Germline V CDR1 and CDR2: SEHNR, FQNEAQ (reference sequence). This chain's CDR3 is CASSPEGASLTEAFF. CDR3 nucleotide sequence: TGTGCCAGCAGCCCCGAGGGGGCGTCACTCACTGAAGCTTTCTTT.

The chain carries TRBV2 and TRBJ2-7, with 9 bases aligning to TRBD2. CDR3 size: 16 residues. The germline V gene has CDR1 SNHLY and CDR2 FYNNEI. Trimming took 7 bases from V and 7 from J; bases not matched to a gene: 17. CDR3 in DNA: TGTGCCAGCATGGTGTTTAGGCGGGAGGGTGTTTGGGAGCAGTACTTC. This encodes CASMVFRREGVWEQYF.

V and J are TRBV28 and TRBJ2-7, with D perhaps being TRBD1 or TRBD2 (5 bases each). The germline CDR1 and CDR2 sequences are MDHEN and SYDVKM. V was shortened by 7 bases and J by 0 bases, with 13 bases between the two germline ends. This CDR3 spans 14 amino acids. The CDR3 coding sequence is TGTGCCAGCACCCCCCGGGGCCACTCCTACGAGCAGTACTTC. Translated: CASTPRGHSYEQYF.

V gene TRBV27 combines with J gene TRBJ2-7; maybe TRBD1 (5 bases). Looked up from germline, CDR1 is MNHEY and CDR2 is SMNVEV (reference sequence). The V end lost 5 bases, the J end lost 5 bases, and 13 bases lay between the germline ends. This CDR3 region has 13 residues. CDR3 sequence: CASSPITGDEQYF. Here the CDR3 DNA reads TGTGCCAGCAGTCCGATAACAGGTGACGAGCAGTACTTC.

The CDR3 loop reads CASSDGLGLQETQYF. Written as DNA, the CDR3 is TGTGCCAGCAGCGACGGCTTGGGGTTACAAGAGACCCAGTACTTC. The gene calls are TRBV9 and TRBJ2-5; D is ambiguous. V was clipped by 3 bases and J by 2 bases, with 14 bases between them. This CDR3 region has 15 residues. The germline gives CDR1 SGDLS, CDR2 YYNGEE.

This rearrangement joins TRBV10-3 to TRBJ2-2, with D perhaps assigned TRBD1 or TRBD2 (5 bases each). The CDR3 consists of 15 residues. V lost 4 bases to trimming and J lost 2 bases, with 11 bases between them. Germline V gene lookup returns CDR1 ENHRY and CDR2 SYGVKD. The CDR3 bases are TGTGCCATCAGTGGCCGGGACCTCAACACCGGGGAGCTGTTTTTT. It specifies CAISGRDLNTGELFF.

The V call is TRBV15, the J call TRBJ2-5; D may be TRBD1 or TRBD2 (7 bases each). CDR1 LNHNV and CDR2 YYDKDF come from the germline V gene (reference sequence). The V gene lost 5 bases and the J gene lost 3 bases, with 16 bases spanning the gap. The CDR3 totals 15 residues. CDR3: CATSFQGGDKETQYF. The CDR3 nucleotides are TGTGCCACCAGCTTTCAGGGGGGGGATAAAGAGACCCAGTACTTC.

This chain uses TRBV11-3 with TRBJ2-3; 12 bases line up with TRBD2. The germline V gene encodes CDR1 SGHNT and CDR2 YENEEA. This CDR3 is built from 16 residues. The V and J ends lost 1 base and 5 bases, in that order; junction bases with no gene match: 4. In nucleotides, the CDR3 is TGTGCCAGCAGCTTAGCTAGCGGGGGGGCCCTAGATACGCAGTATTTT. The encoded protein is CASSLASGGALDTQYF.

The V call is TRBV7-8, the J call TRBJ2-3; tentatively, D is TRBD2 (6 bases). Trimming removed 3 bases at V and 0 bases at J, with 22 bases between. Germline V gene lookup returns CDR1 SGHVS and CDR2 FQNEAQ. This CDR3 region has 19 residues. In nucleotides, the CDR3 is TGTGCCAGCAGCTTTGGGATCCCGGGACTGGGTGCTAGCACAGATACGCAGTATTTT. It yields the protein CASSFGIPGLGASTDTQYF.

The V gene is TRBV4-3, the J gene TRBJ1-4; D is perhaps TRBD1 (6 bases). V was cut by 5 bases and J by 0 bases, with 10 bases left in between. CDR3 length equals 15 residues. The germline CDR1 and CDR2 sequences are LGHNA and YSLEER. The DNA for the CDR3 is TGCGCCAGCAGCTCGGGACATCCAACTAATGAAAAACTGTTTTTT. It yields the protein CASSSGHPTNEKLFF.

The chain recombines TRBV19 with TRBJ1-1; no clear D. Germline loops: CDR1 LNHDA, CDR2 SQIVND (reference sequence). Trimming removed 3 bases from V and 1 base from J, with 6 bases in between. There are 13 residues in the CDR3. The CDR3 DNA is TGTGCCAGTAGTATTGCGACGAACACTGAAGCTTTCTTT. This gives the protein CASSIATNTEAFF.

The chain is built from TRBV15 and TRBJ1-1, with 7 bases identical to TRBD1. J gave up 1 base and V 1 base, and 9 bases lay outside the gene matches. Germline lookup yields CDR1 LNHNV and CDR2 YYDKDF (reference sequence). The CDR3 contains 17 residues. CDR3 residues: CATSRGPSTGPNTEAFF. The CDR3 coding sequence is TGTGCCACCAGCAGAGGCCCCTCGACAGGGCCGAACACTGAAGCTTTCTTT.